This T cell receptor beta chain was observed in a study of radiation and T cells in renal cell carcinoma. Background on the study: Nephrectomy followed 15 Gy stereotactic body radiation by 4 weeks.

Clones were sequenced by immunoSEQ multiplex PCR, and TCRdb holds only the in-frame ones, with some missing. The sample holds tens of thousands of clones, around three quarters seen once. Documented time point: blood 2 weeks post-SBRT. The treatment was: 15 Gy SBRT to primary tumor, nephrectomy 4 weeks later. This CDR3 is built from 16 residues. Trimming took 3 bases from V and 0 from J, leaving 15 bases between them. CDR1 and CDR2 (germline): SGHTS, YDEGEE. The sequences come from blood, collected from a patient whose treatment included radiotherapy and nephrectomy. The TCR originated in a woman in her seventies with renal cell carcinoma. The genes are TRBV5-8 and TRBJ1-1; D perhaps matches TRBD1 (6 bases). CDR3 in DNA: TGTGCCAGCAGCTCCTTCGGGGGGGGCCTGAACACTGAAGCTTTCTTT. This encodes CASSSFGGGLNTEAFF. Full variable domain (outside the CDR3, taken from reference TRBV5-8 and TRBJ1-1): EAGVTQSPTHLIKTRGQQATLRCSPISGHTSVYWYQQALGLGLQFLLWYDEGEERNRGNFPPRFSGRQFPNYSSELNVNALELEDSALYLCASSSFGGGLNTEAFFGQGTRLTVV.